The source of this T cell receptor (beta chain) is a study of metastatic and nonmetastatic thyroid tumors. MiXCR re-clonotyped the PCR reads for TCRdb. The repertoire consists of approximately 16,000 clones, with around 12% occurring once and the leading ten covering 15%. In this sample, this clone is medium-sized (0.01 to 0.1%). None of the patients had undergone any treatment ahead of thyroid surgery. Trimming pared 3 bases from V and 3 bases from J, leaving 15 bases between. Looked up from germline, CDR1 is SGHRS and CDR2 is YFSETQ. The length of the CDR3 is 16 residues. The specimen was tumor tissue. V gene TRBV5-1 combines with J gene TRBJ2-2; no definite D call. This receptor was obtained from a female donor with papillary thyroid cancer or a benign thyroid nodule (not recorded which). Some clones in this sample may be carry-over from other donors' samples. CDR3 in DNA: TGCGCCAGCAGCTACCGCCCTAGTGGGGACACCGGGGAGCTGTTTTTT. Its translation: CASSYRPSGDTGELFF.